This T cell receptor beta chain stems from a study of blood T cells in healthy people across ages. The CDR3 covers 15 residues. Germline V lookup: CDR1 LGHDT, CDR2 YNNKEL (reference sequence). In this sample, this clonotype turned up a few times. Relative to the germline gene, one junction end is altered; a read error may explain this. The use of a sample-barcoded 5' primer and a J-beta primer mix characterized a second PCR of roughly 7 to 11 cycles. MiXCR was run by TCRdb on the 5' RACE reads, yielding one entry per CDR3 protein. Of around 1.5 million distinct CDR3 sequences in the sample, around 39% are singletons; the top ten hold 7.9%.

The receptor was derived from a woman younger than 35 in good health. The J gene is TRBJ2-3, the V gene TRBV3-1; D is tentatively TRBD1 or TRBD2 (6 bases each). The sequenced sample consisted of blood. The CDR3 DNA follows: TGTGCCAGCAACCAAAGGGGGGAGCCCACAGATACGCAGTATTTT. Its translation: CASNQRGEPTDTQYF.